This T cell receptor beta chain was sequenced in a study of neoadjuvant anti-PD-1 for oral cavity cancer. Germline-derived CDR1 and CDR2 are SGHTA and FQGTGA. The CDR3 has 14 amino acids. V shed 4 bases, J shed 4 bases, and the junction held 3 bases outside the gene matches. TCRdb's copy holds only in-frame clones and misses some; the assay was immunoSEQ multiplex PCR. Altogether tens of thousands of clones are present, over 70% being singletons, with the ten largest covering about 3.4%. This TCR was recovered from a person aged 40-85 years with oral cavity squamous cell carcinoma. The rearrangement links TRBV7-3 to TRBJ2-3; 9 bases map to TRBD1. The sample consisted of PBMCs, taken before nivolumab (anti-PD-1) treatment. The chain's CDR3 is CASSSRTGADTQYF. CDR3 sequence (DNA): TGTGCCAGCAGCTCAAGGACAGGGGCAGATACGCAGTATTTT.